Listed below are T cell receptor beta chains from one sample, sequenced in a study of blood T cell repertoires in COVID-19. Some clones are missing from TCRdb's copy, which holds only in-frame ones; the method was immunoSEQ multiplex PCR. The profile shows about 59,000 clones, around nine tenths of them singletons. Sequenced sample: peripheral blood. The receptor source for this set is a man of 80 years or more with acute or convalescent COVID-19. CDR3s include the opening cysteine and the closing phenylalanine or tryptophan. A D gene is named only where the DNA matches it firmly. Clone size is shown for a subset of rows, as once, few, many or a class of expanded clone.

abundance	v_gene	j_gene	d_gene	CDR3nt	CDR3aa
-	TRBV7-2	TRBJ2-7	TRBD1	TGTGCCAGCAGCTTATGGGACAGCTCTCCCTACGAGCAGTACTTC	CASSLWDSSPYEQYF
-	TRBV30	TRBJ1-2	TRBD1	TGTGCCTGGAGCGCCAATAAGGCACAGGGGGGGTTGTTCTACACCTTC	CAWSANKAQGGLFYTF
-	TRBV5-4	TRBJ2-1	TRBD2	TGTGCCAGCAGTCTAAGCGGGGGGGCCAACAATGAGCAGTTCTTC	CASSLSGGANNEQFF
few	TRBV3-1/TRBV3-2	TRBJ2-2	-	TGTGCCAGCAGCCAAGCGAGCAACACCGGGGAGCTGTTTTTT	CASSQASNTGELFF
-	TRBV29-1	TRBJ1-2	TRBD1	TGCAGCGCCACCGGACAGGGATCCGGAGGCTACACCTTC	CSATGQGSGGYTF
-	TRBV6-6	TRBJ1-1	TRBD1	TGTGCCAGCAGTTTAGACAGGGTGAACACTGAAGCTTTCTTT	CASSLDRVNTEAFF
-	TRBV7-9	TRBJ1-1	-	TGTGCCAGCAGCTTAGAGTTCGGCGGCACTGAAGCTTTCTTT	CASSLEFGGTEAFF
-	TRBV27	TRBJ1-4	-	TGTGCCAGCAGTTCCTCGGTGGGGGGAGGGGAAAAACTGTTTTTT	CASSSSVGGGEKLFF
-	TRBV18	TRBJ2-3	TRBD2	TGTGCCAGCTCAAAGGTCAGCGGGGGGACAGATACGCAGTATTTT	CASSKVSGGTDTQYF
-	TRBV5-6	TRBJ2-3	-	TGTGCCAGCAGCTTGGCCGACGGGTGGTTTTCAGATACGCAGTATTTT	CASSLADGWFSDTQYF
once	TRBV7-8	TRBJ1-1	-	TGTGCCAGCAGCCCCCAGGAGGGTGGCACTGAAGCTTTCTTT	CASSPQEGGTEAFF
-	TRBV19	TRBJ1-1	-	TGTGCCAGTGGGACAACTCTGAACACTGAAGCTTTCTTT	CASGTTLNTEAFF
-	TRBV24-1	TRBJ2-3	TRBD2	TGTGCCACCAGTGACGGGGGGGCGACAGATACGCAGTATTTT	CATSDGGATDTQYF
-	TRBV4-2	TRBJ1-1	TRBD1	TGTGCCAGCAGCCAAGGGGCAGGGGGCCTCACTGAAGCTTTCTTT	CASSQGAGGLTEAFF
-	TRBV3-1/TRBV3-2	TRBJ2-5	-	TGTGCCAGCAGCCAAGATGGAGGAGCAGTCGTGGAGGAGACCCAGTACTTC	CASSQDGGAVVEETQYF
-	TRBV20-1	TRBJ2-7	-	TGCAGTGCAAGTGGGGCGAGTGGGTACGAGCAGTACTTC	CSASGASGYEQYF
-	TRBV19	TRBJ1-2	-	TGTGCCAGTAGGGCAGGCCGAATTAACTATGGCTACACCTTC	CASRAGRINYGYTF
-	TRBV30	TRBJ2-7	TRBD1	TGTGCCTGGGGGACAGGGGGCCGCTACGAGCAGTACTTC	CAWGTGGRYEQYF
-	TRBV19	TRBJ2-7	-	TGTGCCAGTAGTATGCACAGTGCCTACGAGCAGTACTTC	CASSMHSAYEQYF
once	TRBV19	TRBJ1-5	TRBD1	TGTGCCAGTAGGGGACAGGGCAATCAGCCCCAGCATTTT	CASRGQGNQPQHF
-	TRBV5-1	TRBJ1-2	-	TGCGCCAGCAGCGAAACCGGGAACCCTGTGATAGGCTACACCTTC	CASSETGNPVIGYTF
-	TRBV4-1	TRBJ2-7	TRBD1	TGCGCCAGCAGCCAAGGGGGGACAGGGCTTTACGAGCAGTACTTC	CASSQGGTGLYEQYF
-	TRBV28	TRBJ1-4	TRBD1	TGTGCCAGCACCACTCCGGACAGGGGTAATGAAAAACTGTTTTTT	CASTTPDRGNEKLFF
-	TRBV7-2	TRBJ2-7	TRBD1	TGTGCCAGCAGCTATCGACAGGGGGCGGGGGAGCAGTACTTC	CASSYRQGAGEQYF
-	TRBV16	TRBJ1-2	-	TGTGCCAGCAGCCCAGGGTCAGGGGCCGGCTTTGGCTATGGCTACACCTTC	CASSPGSGAGFGYGYTF
once	TRBV3-1/TRBV3-2	TRBJ2-5	TRBD1	TGTGCCAGCAGCCAAGAGGGAGGACAGGGAGAGACCCAGTACTTC	CASSQEGGQGETQYF
-	TRBV5-1	TRBJ1-6	-	TGCGCCAGCAGCTTGACTGACGGGGGGAATTCACCCCTCCACTTT	CASSLTDGGNSPLHF
-	TRBV7-2	TRBJ1-1	-	TGTGCCAGCAGCCCCCAGGTCATGAACACTGAAGCTTTCTTT	CASSPQVMNTEAFF